This T cell receptor beta chain was sequenced during a study of preoperative IRX-2 immunotherapy in early breast cancer. V dropped 6 bases and J dropped 5; count of bases not matched to a gene: 17. The CDR3 is 18 amino acids. The method was immunoSEQ multiplex PCR; TCRdb's version includes in-frame clones alone and lacks a portion of them. In the table there are 35,000 to 40,000 clones, 75% to 85% of which are singletons. Treatment here: preoperative locoregional IRX-2 cytokine immunotherapy. Patients received preoperative, locoregional IRX-2 cytokine immunotherapy in a phase Ib study. The chain couples TRBV23-1 to TRBJ2-1, with TRBD1 matching 9 bases. TRBV23-1 is recorded as an ORF, its role being uncertain. The sample consisted of lymph node tissue, taken after IRX-2 immunotherapy. The sequence came from a human donor with breast cancer. Here the CDR3 reads CASSLVPGGTGKDNEQFF. The CDR3 nucleotides are TGCGCCAGCAGCTTGGTCCCGGGTGGGACAGGGAAAGACAATGAGCAGTTCTTC.